The text below deals with one TCR beta chain. The antigen remains unidentified. The data originate from a study of cytomegalovirus exposure and HLA in healthy donors. Study-level points and caveats: Despite most TCR sequences being rare, some public TCRs occurred in many donors. Using a false discovery rate of 0.05, a later analysis showed that 16,951 TCR beta sequences were associated with HLA alleles.

The CDR3 is 15 amino acids. The V and J ends lost 5 bases and 9 bases, in that order; junction bases with no gene match: 12. Germline V gene sequence: CDR1 MNHEY, CDR2 SVGAGI. This PCR relied on a set of 60 Vbeta primers and 13 Jbeta primers. Original processing notes: The count from a later analysis was tens of millions of unique TCR beta chains, around 11 million of them shared. The method was immunoSEQ multiplex PCR; TCRdb's version includes in-frame clones alone and lacks a portion of them. D and trimming were read from the DNA, whereas the V and J calls and clone size are those reported in that table. The data show approximately 110,000 clones, with roughly 76% seen just once and roughly 8% held by the top ten.

This chain connects TRBV6-5 to TRBJ1-5, with 8 positions matching TRBD1. This TCR came from a woman aged 50 to 65 in good health and CMV-seropositive. Sequenced: PBMCs. The CDR3 spells CASSTSRQGLGPQHF. The CDR3 DNA sequence: TGTGCCAGCAGTACATCTCGACAGGGGCTAGGGCCCCAGCATTTT.